This TCR beta chain was profiled in a study of siplizumab effects on memory and regulatory T cells (dated by TCRdb to the late 2010s). About the investigation overall: The effect of the anti-CD2 antibody siplizumab on alloreactive T-cell subsets was examined in allogeneic mixed lymphocyte reactions constructed from human PBMCs.

Its CDR3 holds 15 amino acids, cysteine through phenylalanine. The entry retains the CDR3 DNA only, 45 bases that are in frame from base 1. Ends trimmed: V by 6 bases, J by 3 bases; bases unmatched to a gene: 11. The germline V gene supplies CDR1 MDHEN and CDR2 SYDVKM. About this clone: Its antigen is unknown. No quality values exist for individual bases; no much larger clone is one base distant.

The library came from the immunoSEQ multiplex PCR assay. Roughly 10^5 TCR templates per sample were assayed on the deep sequencing platform. Genomic DNA extracted from sorted T cells was the material used for TCRbeta CDR3 sequencing. The source study handled its data this way. Clonal analysis of TCRbeta CDR3 data was done in the R programming language. Unstimulated samples were compared with post-reaction CFSE-low samples to define alloreactive CD4+ and CD8+ clones. Regulatory or non-regulatory origin was assigned to alloreactive CD4+ clones by matching of sequences to sorted unstimulated Treg and non-Treg repertoires. TCRdb stores this immuneACCESS table with in-frame sequences only. Part of the clones is absent; in the studies checked, under half of the shortfall reflects unresolved V genes, and no reason is known for the rest. V, J and clone size reflect that table, while D and trimming were determined from the DNA. This sample has approximately 100,000 clones in its table, and around 93% of those were observed once. Of the sample, 0.16% falls within the top ten clones.

Sorted unstimulated T cells, along with proliferating T cells recovered from mixed lymphocyte reactions, underwent TCRbeta CDR3 sequencing. Fresh whole blood from approximately 10 HLA-typed healthy donors was used to isolate PBMCs. Unstimulated CD4+ non-regulatory T cells were FACS-sorted to map the origin of alloreactive clones. Broader findings and caveats from the paper: The cumulative frequency of alloreactive sequences traceable to unstimulated CD4+ memory T cells was significantly reduced by siplizumab. Roughly 80-95% of proliferating CD4+ or CD8+ clones could not be assigned a naive or memory phenotype. Of the alloreactive CD4+ clones that could be mapped, the Treg-derived share averaged about 67% with siplizumab compared with under 30% in control reactions. Greater diversity appeared to be present in unstimulated naive T cells than in memory T cells, and a substantial contribution to the alloresponse seemed to be made by naive cells. Because sequences below about 10^-5 frequency were poorly captured, only a minor fraction of alloreactive clones could be mapped to unstimulated subsets. No functional confirmation was obtained for the suppressive function of proliferating Tregs from siplizumab cultures.

Recombination connected TRBV28 to TRBJ2-7; a stretch of 7 junction bases matches TRBD1. Sequenced: non-Treg CD4+ T cells sorted from blood. Reading the label with the study, this specimen's cell subset or site is: FACS-sorted unstimulated CD4+ non-regulatory T cells. This receptor was taken from a human donor in good health. The DNA is as follows: TGTGCCAGCAGCCCTTCCACGACAGGGCGCTACGAGCAGTACTTC. It translates as CASSPSTTGRYEQYF.